This passage covers 21 T cell receptor beta chains from one sample sequenced in a study of CD8 T cells in ankylosing spondylitis. TCRdb ran MiXCR on the 5' RACE reads and lists one entry per CDR3 protein. The profile covers 250,000 to 350,000 distinct CDR3 sequences, with 15% to 20% appearing a single time and roughly 8% taken by the ten largest. Sequencing was carried out using blood, either unsorted or a sorted T cell fraction (not recorded which). The receptors originated from a male donor with ankylosing spondylitis or in good health (not recorded which).

This clonotype occurred a few times. This chain uses TRBV10-3 with TRBJ1-4; D is undetermined. Germline V gene data show CDR1 as ENHRY and CDR2 as SYGVKD. Trimming removed 3 bases from V and 8 bases from J, with 10 bases in between. This CDR3 has 13 residues. For the CDR3, the DNA is TGTGCCATCAGTGAAGCCCAGCGGGAAAAACTGTTTTTT. This codes for CAISEAQREKLFF.

This clonotype was observed a few times. The genes are TRBV10-3 and TRBJ2-2, with D perhaps TRBD1 or TRBD2 (5 bases each). This CDR3 contains 15 residues. Germline assignment: CDR1 ENHRY and CDR2 SYGVKD. V was clipped by 7 bases and J by 0 bases, with 12 bases between them. CDR3 sequence (DNA): TGTGCCATCAATAAAGGGACGGCGAACACCGGGGAGCTGTTTTTT. The encoded protein is CAINKGTANTGELFF.

The chain combines TRBV6-4 with TRBJ2-2; 7 bases match TRBD1. The germline CDR1 and CDR2 sequences are MRHNA and SNTAGT. The J segment lost 3 bases and the V segment lost 10 bases, leaving 8 bases of the junction unmatched. CDR3 length equals 14 residues. CDR3 DNA sequence: TGTGCCACCAGCCCAGGACAGGACACCGGGGAGCTGTTTTTT. Translation gives CATSPGQDTGELFF.

This chain links TRBV28 with TRBJ2-3; 7 bases line up with TRBD2. Germline loops: CDR1 MDHEN, CDR2 SYDVKM. Trimming took 2 bases from V and 2 from J; bases not matched to a gene: 4. The CDR3 sequence is 15 residues long. The CDR3 spells CASSLLADTTDTQYF. DNA of the CDR3: TGTGCCAGCAGTTTACTAGCGGACACCACAGATACGCAGTATTTT.

This clonotype has just a few counts. The chain employs TRBV5-6 and TRBJ1-2; maybe TRBD1 (6 bases). The CDR3 is 14 residues long. The germline V gene has CDR1 SGHDT and CDR2 YYEEEE. The V gene lost 5 bases and the J gene lost 8 bases, with 19 bases spanning the gap. The CDR3 here is CASRLQGGEWGYTF. The CDR3 DNA reads TGTGCCAGCAGACTACAGGGAGGGGAATGGGGCTACACCTTC.

The rearrangement uses TRBV18 and TRBJ1-3, with D perhaps TRBD1 (6 bases). Looked up from germline, CDR1 is KGHSH and CDR2 is LQKENI. The CDR3 runs to 15 residues. The V and J ends lost 6 bases and 0 bases respectively, with 12 bases between them. Here the CDR3 reads CASSDSKNSGNTIYF. CDR3 in DNA: TGTGCCAGCTCGGACAGTAAAAACTCTGGAAACACCATATATTTT.

This clonotype was observed many times. The chain carries TRBV20-1 and TRBJ2-5, with D unclear. This CDR3 region has 15 residues. Germline V lookup: CDR1 DFQATT, CDR2 SNEGSKA (reference sequence). V was cut by 6 bases and J by 4 bases, with 21 bases left in between. CDR3 coding DNA: TGCAGTGCCAGAAAGCCACTCAGCCAAGGAGAGACCCAGTACTTC. Its translation is CSARKPLSQGETQYF.

This clonotype appeared a few times. V is TRBV7-9 and J is TRBJ1-2, with 9 bases identical to TRBD1. The germline V gene encodes CDR1 SEHNR and CDR2 FQNEAQ (reference sequence). V shed 1 base and J 5 bases; nucleotides not matched to a gene: 5. This CDR3 spans 15 amino acids. DNA for the CDR3: TGTGCCAGCAGCTTAGGCGACAGGGGGTCTTATGGCTACACCTTC. It is translated as CASSLGDRGSYGYTF.

Points on this clonotype: One end of the junction fails to match germline, which may point to a read error. The chain couples TRBV6-1 to TRBJ2-2, with 8 bases identical to TRBD1. CDR3 length equals 15 residues. From germline, CDR1 is MNHNS and CDR2 SASEGT. For the CDR3, the DNA is TGTGTCAGCAGGCTTGACAGGGGTCACACCGGGGAGCTGTTTTTT. Residues: CVSRLDRGHTGELFF.

This clonotype was counted only a few times. This sequence joins TRBV14 and TRBJ1-1; D is uncertain. Germline loops: CDR1 SGHDN, CDR2 FVKESK. V was pared by 6 bases and J by 4 bases, with 9 bases between. CDR3 size: 12 residues. The DNA for the CDR3 is TGTGCCAGCAGGACACTTGGCACTGAAGCTTTCTTT. Protein: CASRTLGTEAFF. Looking up the rest from reference TRBV14 and TRBJ1-1 gives the full variable domain: EAGVTQFPSHSVIEKGQTVTLRCDPISGHDNLYWYRRVMGKEIKFLLHFVKESKQDESGMPNNRFLAERTGGTYSTLKVQPAELEDSGVYFCASRTLGTEAFFGQGTRLTVV.

The rearrangement links TRBV6-1 to TRBJ2-1, with TRBD2 matching over 10 bases. The junction had 5 bases not matched to a gene; V was cut back by 6 bases and J by 6 bases. The CDR3 totals 14 residues. CDR1 and CDR2 (germline): MNHNS, SASEGT. This CDR3 is CASSGTSAFNEQFF. CDR3 nucleotides: TGTGCCAGCAGCGGGACTAGCGCCTTCAATGAGCAGTTCTTC.

This sequence joins TRBV4-2 and TRBJ2-5; D is possibly TRBD2 (5 bases). This CDR3 region has 14 residues. From germline, CDR1 is LGHNA and CDR2 YNFKEQ. The V end lost 0 bases, the J end lost 7 bases, and 12 bases lay between the germline ends. The CDR3 sequence: CASSQDTTRGTQYF. In DNA, the CDR3 is TGTGCCAGCAGCCAAGACACCACTAGAGGGACCCAGTACTTC.

This clonotype was observed at least ten times. This rearrangement joins TRBV4-1 to TRBJ2-2; 8 bases fit TRBD2. The J segment lost 4 bases and the V segment lost 0 bases, leaving 4 bases of the junction unmatched. Germline V CDR1 and CDR2: MGHRA, YSYEKL. There are 16 residues in the CDR3. Written as DNA, the CDR3 is TGCGCCAGCAGCCAAGAATATAGCGGGGTCACCGGGGAGCTGTTTTTT. Its translation: CASSQEYSGVTGELFF.

In its sample, this clonotype was seen many times. The chain recombines TRBV20-1 with TRBJ2-3, with TRBD2 matching 11 bases. Germline CDR1 DFQATT, CDR2 SNEGSKA (reference sequence). This CDR3 spans 14 amino acids. With 7 bases clipped from V and 2 bases from J, the junction kept 5 bases outside the gene matches. CDR3 amino acids: CSERLAGNTDTQYF. The DNA of the CDR3 is TGCAGTGAACGACTAGCGGGGAACACAGATACGCAGTATTTT.

This sequence joins TRBV5-5 and TRBJ1-1, with a tentative D call TRBD1 (6 bases). V lost 4 bases, J lost 4 bases, and 11 bases lay in between. Germline lookup yields CDR1 SGHKS and CDR2 YYEKEE (reference sequence). The CDR3 is 13 residues long. The chain's CDR3 is CASSPTGVTEAFF. In nucleotides, the CDR3 is TGTGCCAGCAGCCCGACAGGTGTCACTGAAGCTTTCTTT.

The chain employs TRBV28 and TRBJ2-3; 12 bases agree with TRBD1. J was trimmed by 3 bases and V by 7 bases; bases with no gene match: 8. There are 16 residues in the CDR3. In germline, CDR1 is MDHEN, CDR2 SYDVKM. The CDR3 sequence is CASTRDRGRLTDTQYF. DNA of the CDR3: TGTGCCAGCACCCGGGACAGGGGGCGCTTAACAGATACGCAGTATTTT.

The chain couples TRBV5-1 to TRBJ2-1; 10 nucleotides line up with TRBD2. Losses at the gene ends were 4 bases for V and 1 base for J; bases not matched to a gene: 5. This CDR3 contains 16 residues. Germline V gene data show CDR1 as SGHRS and CDR2 as YFSETQ. CDR3 sequence: CASSVLAGASYNEQFF. In DNA form, the CDR3 reads TGCGCCAGCAGCGTCCTAGCGGGAGCATCCTACAATGAGCAGTTCTTC.

This clonotype was counted only a few times. DNA of the CDR3: TGTGCCAGCAGTCCGGGACCCTCCTACAATGAGCAGTTCTTC. This translates into CASSPGPSYNEQFF. The chain is built from TRBV6-1 and TRBJ2-1; D tentatively fits TRBD1 or TRBD2 (5 bases each). Germline V gives CDR1 MNHNS, CDR2 SASEGT. The CDR3 spans 14 residues. Trimming stripped 5 bases from V and 0 bases from J, with 8 bases between.

This sequence joins TRBV9 and TRBJ2-2; the D is unclear. Trimming took 0 bases from V and 5 from J, leaving 8 bases between them. Germline lookup yields CDR1 SGDLS and CDR2 YYNGEE. The CDR3 has 14 residues. In DNA form, the CDR3 reads TGTGCCAGCAGCGTAGGGGCTGGGACCGGGGAGCTGTTTTTT. Amino acid sequence: CASSVGAGTGELFF. The full variable domain, its missing parts supplied by reference TRBV9 and TRBJ2-2, is DSGVTQTPKHLITATGQRVTLRCSPRSGDLSVYWYQQSLDQGLQFLIQYYNGEERAKGNILERFSAQQFPDLHSELNLSSLELGDSALYFCASSVGAGTGELFFGEGSRLTVL.

This clonotype has a handful of counts. The V call is TRBV20-1, the J call TRBJ1-1, with D perhaps TRBD1 (6 bases). This CDR3 has 14 amino acids. V dropped 0 bases and J dropped 4 bases, with 12 bases sitting between them. Germline V CDR1 and CDR2: DFQATT, SNEGSKA (reference sequence). CDR3 loop: CSARDDRMGTEAFF. The CDR3 coding sequence is TGCAGTGCTAGAGACGACAGGATGGGCACTGAAGCTTTCTTT.

The chain joins TRBV20-1 to TRBJ2-7; D uncertain. This CDR3 spans 12 amino acids. CDR1 and CDR2 (germline): DFQATT, SNEGSKA (reference sequence). The CDR3 DNA sequence: TGCGGTGCTAGTAACGGGTACCACGAGCAGTACGTC. It yields the protein CGASNGYHEQYV.